This TCR beta chain was identified in a study of blood T cell repertoires in COVID-19 (TCRdb year 2020). With regard to the full study: Samples covering the acute and convalescent phases of COVID-19 were provided by collaborators in the United States, Italy and Spain. The prospective study material was composed of cDNA or gDNA derived from T cells, B-cell-depleted T cells, or PBMCs. Subjects who had been exposed to COVID-19, were actively infected with it, or had recovered from it provided the deeply sampled blood TCRbeta repertoires that made up the dataset. The repertoires were released in a freely available public database meant as a resource for research on the immune response to SARS-CoV-2. The samples were drawn from two sources: the first 160 participants of the ongoing ImmuneRACE study, and about 1,300 subjects contributed by 6 global collaborators. The sample metadata nearly always contained a de-identified subject ID, COVID-19 status, age in years and sex. Where available, HLA class I and class II types were taken from metadata supplied by the sample provider and were not determined by assay-based typing.

As regards this clone: Its antigen has not been determined. One base away there is no much larger clone; base qualities are not given.

TCRbeta CDR3 regions were amplified from genomic DNA by means of the immunoSEQ Assay, a bias-controlled multiplex PCR. The paper's data handling went like this. The number of nucleated cells in each sample was estimated by amplification of reference gene primers within the assay. To quantify the absolute abundance of each unique TCRbeta CDR3 rearrangement, sequence reads were collapsed and filtered. For each sample, productive Simpson clonality was calculated as the square root of Simpson's diversity index across productive rearrangements. The table comes from immuneACCESS by way of TCRdb, which keeps in-frame sequences with V and J called. Part of the clones is missing from these tables; in studies checked, under half for an unresolved V gene and the rest for unknown reasons. The V and J calls and clone size come from that table; D and trimming were worked out from the DNA. The sample table holds tens of thousands of clones, of which roughly 90% were seen once. The top ten clones comprise over 1.2% of the sample.

Here V drops 3 bases and J drops 6 bases, and the junction holds 10 bases not matched to any gene. CDR1 SGHTA and CDR2 FQGNSA are derived from the germline V gene. Including cysteine and phenylalanine, the CDR3 has 15 amino acids. CDR3 DNA only is kept here, 45 bases in frame from base 1. Each collaborating institution followed its own protocols to collect whole blood in K2EDTA tubes. For TCRbeta analysis, collaborators shipped samples as frozen whole blood, isolated PBMCs, or DNA extracted from either of those sample types. What the study reported, not specific to this receptor: How much clinical and demographic metadata was included differed by source and by participant, and the metadata was provided uncurated.

Sequenced input: peripheral blood. The sequence is built from TRBV7-2 and TRBJ1-2; 7 middle bases align to TRBD1. The source is a man aged 50-59 years with acute or convalescent COVID-19. The DNA reads as follows: TGTGCCAGCAGCTTCGCGGGACAGACTATAGATGGCTACACCTTC. Its product reads: CASSFAGQTIDGYTF.